The sequence of this T cell receptor beta chain was determined in a study of shared clonotypes between healthy human individuals. Turning to the study itself: Per donor, three plates held CD4 naive cells, three held CD4 memory, two held CD8 naive and one held CD8 memory. Regarding the study as a whole: Few donors limited the genetic and exposure-history diversity represented.

This clone was detected a few times. Antigen specificity is unknown. Deep-level settings were used for running the assay. Clones were read by immunoSEQ multiplex PCR, and TCRdb kept only the in-frame ones, dropping some. The table includes around 720,000 clones, less than 80% detected once. Caucasian adults residing in Nashville, Tennessee made up all the donors. This CDR3 has 15 residues. CDR1 is SNHLY and CDR2 is FYNNEI in the germline V gene. V was pared by 10 bases and J by 0 bases, with 19 bases between. This rearrangement joins TRBV2 to TRBJ2-7; D might be TRBD1 (5 bases). This TCR was recovered from a woman under 40 in good health. Sequencing was carried out using memory CD4+ T cells sorted from blood. Documented subset: CD45RA-negative fraction. The CDR3 DNA reads TGTGCCACCCAGGAAGCAGGGATGAGCTCCTACGAGCAGTACTTC. Translation gives CATQEAGMSSYEQYF.